These 20 T cell receptor beta chains were sequenced from one sample in a study of regulatory T cells in long-lasting Graves disease. Described time point: newly diagnosed GD, antithyroid drugs for less than 3 months. PBMC-extracted RNA yielded the TCR library. HTBI primers from iRepertoire and Arm-PCR of CDR3 regions yielded the TCR beta libraries. Each CDR3 protein is one row after TCRdb ran MiXCR on the multiplex PCR reads. The sample has 500,000 or so distinct CDR3 sequences, around 15% seen once; the top ten hold more than 9%. Separately, the same data were catalogued under a study of T cells in Graves' hyperthyroidism and ophthalmopathy.

The sequenced sample was peripheral blood mononuclear cells (PBMCs), obtained at new diagnosis, from a patient treated with antithyroid drugs. The receptors stem from a man aged 35 to 55 with Graves disease.

This clonotype was seen a handful of times. V and J are TRBV25-1 and TRBJ1-1, with D possibly matching TRBD1 (5 bases). Trimming left V 4 bases short and J 4 bases short, with 13 bases between. The CDR3 is made up of 14 amino acids. Germline values: CDR1 MGHDK, CDR2 SYGVNS. CDR3 in amino acids: CASSASGVVTEAFF. In nucleotides, the CDR3 is TGTGCCAGCAGTGCGTCGGGGGTGGTCACTGAAGCTTTCTTT.

This clonotype has ten or more counts. This rearrangement joins TRBV7-9 to TRBJ1-2, with 8 nucleotides matching TRBD1. CDR1 SEHNR and CDR2 FQNEAQ come from the germline V gene (reference sequence). V was clipped by 4 bases and J by 6 bases; unmatched bases: 4. The CDR3 extends over 13 amino acids. The CDR3 spells CASSSGGINGYTF. CDR3 in DNA: TGTGCCAGCAGCTCAGGGGGCATAAATGGCTACACCTTC.

Comments on this clonotype: Being one base from a much bigger clone, this may be a read error. V usage is TRBV30 and J usage is TRBJ1-5; the match to TRBD1 covers 7 bases. V trimming: 2 bases; J trimming: 3 bases; junction bases outside the gene matches: 4. The germline gives CDR1 GTSNPN, CDR2 SVGIG (reference sequence). The CDR3 runs to 14 residues. The CDR3: CAWSPGGDNQPQHF. CDR3 nucleotide sequence: TGTGCCTGGAGTCCAGGGGGAGACAATCAGCCCCAGCATTTT.

The chain is built from TRBV2 and TRBJ2-7; TRBD1 might be the D (6 bases). There are 12 residues in the CDR3. Looked up from germline, CDR1 is SNHLY and CDR2 is FYNNEI. Trimming shortened V by 11 bases and J by 1 base, and 12 bases separated the two germline ends. CDR3 sequence reads: CAGRTASYEQYF. The CDR3 bases are TGTGCCGGACGGACAGCATCCTACGAGCAGTACTTC.

In this sample, this clonotype turned up many times. The chain couples TRBV18 to TRBJ2-7; the D is unclear. V was pared by 3 bases and J by 6 bases, with 12 bases between. Per the germline V gene, CDR1 is KGHSH and CDR2 is LQKENI. The CDR3 extends over 13 amino acids. Written as DNA, the CDR3 is TGTGCCAGCTCACCCTCCGGATTTGGCGAGCAGTACTTC. Its protein product is CASSPSGFGEQYF.

This clonotype was observed many times. The V call is TRBV4-1, the J call TRBJ2-7, with a weak D call TRBD2 (6 bases). Trimming pared 2 bases from V and 4 bases from J, leaving 12 bases between. This CDR3 comprises 14 residues. Germline assignment: CDR1 MGHRA and CDR2 YSYEKL. CDR3 in amino acids: CASSQRGGKYEQYF. The DNA of the CDR3 is TGCGCCAGCAGCCAACGTGGCGGGAAGTACGAGCAGTACTTC.

This clonotype was seen ten or more times. The genes are TRBV19 and TRBJ2-2; 8 bases fit TRBD1. V lost 5 bases to trimming and J lost 1 base; unmatched junction nucleotides: 3. This CDR3 comprises 15 residues. Germline V gene data show CDR1 as LNHDA and CDR2 as SQIVND (reference sequence). The CDR3 DNA reads TGTGCCAGTAGTTCAGGGGGCTGGAACACCGGGGAGCTGTTTTTT. Protein sequence: CASSSGGWNTGELFF.

This clonotype was counted many times. This chain joins TRBV2 and TRBJ1-3; D is possibly TRBD1 (5 bases). CDR1 and CDR2 (germline): SNHLY, FYNNEI. This CDR3 is 14 amino acids long. The V gene lost 7 bases and the J gene lost 0 bases, with 10 bases spanning the gap. CDR3 in amino acids: CASMVRVSGNTIYF. In DNA, the CDR3 is TGTGCCAGCATGGTCAGGGTCTCTGGAAACACCATATATTTT.

The chain couples TRBV12-3 or TRBV12-4 to TRBJ2-1; D is ambiguous. V was shortened by 2 bases and J by 0 bases, with 2 bases between the two germline ends. The CDR3 contains 13 residues. In DNA form, the CDR3 reads TGTGCCAGCAGTTTATACTCCTACAATGAGCAGTTCTTC. Its translation: CASSLYSYNEQFF.

This clonotype was detected many times. The genes are TRBV20-1 and TRBJ1-4, with D maybe TRBD1 (5 bases). CDR3 length: 15 amino acids. Per the germline V gene, CDR1 is DFQATT and CDR2 is SNEGSKA (reference sequence). V lost 0 bases, J lost 3 bases, and 11 bases lay in between. The CDR3 region is CSARDGGASNEKLFF. The CDR3 DNA reads TGCAGTGCTAGAGATGGGGGTGCGTCTAATGAAAAACTGTTTTTT.

This clonotype was detected ten times or more. V and J are TRBV11-2 and TRBJ2-7; no reliable D call. Germline V CDR1 and CDR2: SGHAT, FQNNGV. The CDR3 is made up of 15 amino acids. V was trimmed by 3 bases and J by 2 bases, leaving 14 bases between them. The CDR3 nucleotides are TGTGCCAGCAGCTTGATCTCGTTCGGAACCTACGAGCAGTACTTC. Its protein is CASSLISFGTYEQYF.

This clonotype was recorded many times. The rearrangement links TRBV7-2 to TRBJ2-1; 11 bases align to TRBD2. V shed 5 bases and J 7 bases; nucleotides not matched to a gene: 13. The V gene's germline CDR1 is SGHTA and CDR2 FQGNSA. The CDR3 extends over 17 amino acids. The CDR3 DNA sequence: TGTGCCAGCAGCCAAAGCCGTAGCGGGAGGGCAAAGAATGAGCAGTTCTTC. As protein: CASSQSRSGRAKNEQFF.

The rearrangement joins TRBV24-1 to TRBJ1-5, with a possible D match to TRBD1 (5 bases). This CDR3 is built from 17 residues. Germline loops: CDR1 KGHDR, CDR2 SFDVKD. Trimming took off 4 bases at V and 1 base at J, with 16 bases between the two ends. In nucleotides, the CDR3 is TGTGCCACCAGTGACGCTCCGGAGGAGGGGAGCAATCAGCCCCAGCATTTT. Protein sequence: CATSDAPEEGSNQPQHF.

This clonotype was observed at least ten times. The chain employs TRBV20-1 and TRBJ2-5; weak D call: TRBD2 (6 bases). This CDR3 comprises 12 residues. The V end lost 3 bases, the J end lost 3 bases, and 8 bases lay between the germline ends. From germline, CDR1 is DFQATT and CDR2 SNEGSKA (reference sequence). CDR3 sequence reads: CSARRGEETQYF. The DNA for the CDR3 is TGCAGTGCTAGGCGGGGAGAAGAGACCCAGTACTTC.

This clonotype was counted only a few times. Likely a read error: the CDR3 ends without its conserved phenylalanine or tryptophan. The DNA is omitted, as the CDR3 cannot be located on it reliably, and the CDR3 follows TCRdb's listing. V gene TRBV30 combines with J gene TRBJ2-7; the table gives TRBD1 as D, unverified against the DNA. CDR1 is GTSNPN and CDR2 is SVGIG in the germline V gene (reference sequence). The CDR3 region is 11 residues in length, termini included. The CDR3 loop is CAWSPGAGLNL.

The chain couples TRBV19 to TRBJ1-2; 9 nucleotides agree with TRBD1. Germline CDR1 is LNHDA and CDR2 is SQIVND (reference sequence). The V segment lost 10 bases and the J segment 3 bases; nucleotides outside the gene matches: 6. This CDR3 has 13 residues. CDR3 sequence (DNA): TGTGCCACCAACAGGGGGCCCGACTATGGCTACACCTTC. Residues: CATNRGPDYGYTF. Complete variable domain (other parts from reference TRBV19 and TRBJ1-2): DGGITQSPKYLFRKEGQNVTLSCEQNLNHDAMYWYRQDPGQGLRLIYYSQIVNDFQKGDIAEGYSVSREKKESFPLTVTSAQKNPTAFYLCATNRGPDYGYTFGSGTRLTVV.

This clonotype was seen ten or more times. The CDR3 here is CASSEGGNQPQHF. CDR3 nucleotides: TGTGCCAGCAGCGAAGGTGGCAATCAGCCCCAGCATTTT. V gene TRBV12-3 or TRBV12-4 combines with J gene TRBJ1-5; D gene ambiguous. V was clipped by 6 bases and J by 2 bases, with 8 bases between them. The CDR3 is made up of 13 amino acids.

This clonotype came up once. The V and J genes are TRBV6-2 or TRBV6-3 and TRBJ2-1; 9 bases are shared with TRBD2. J lost 4 bases, V lost 5 bases, and 9 bases had no gene match. CDR3 length: 16 amino acids. In germline, CDR1 is MNHEY, CDR2 SVGEGT. The CDR3, as DNA: TGTGCCAGCAGTCCTCAGGGAGCGGGGGGATACAATGAGCAGTTCTTC. Amino acid sequence: CASSPQGAGGYNEQFF.

This clonotype has at least ten counts. This chain connects TRBV30 to TRBJ2-3; D is ambiguous. Per the germline V gene, CDR1 is GTSNPN and CDR2 is SVGIG (reference sequence). Trimming stripped 0 bases from V and 6 bases from J, with 4 bases between. The length of the CDR3 is 11 residues. In DNA form, the CDR3 reads TGTGCCTGGAGTGTCGGGGATACGCAGTATTTT. It encodes CAWSVGDTQYF.

The chain is built from TRBV28 and TRBJ1-2; D gene ambiguous. V was pared by 7 bases and J by 0 bases, with 9 bases between. This CDR3 is built from 13 residues. From germline, CDR1 is MDHEN and CDR2 SYDVKM. The DNA for the CDR3 is TGTGCCAGCAAGGAGGCGACTAACTATGGCTACACCTTC. This sequence encodes CASKEATNYGYTF.